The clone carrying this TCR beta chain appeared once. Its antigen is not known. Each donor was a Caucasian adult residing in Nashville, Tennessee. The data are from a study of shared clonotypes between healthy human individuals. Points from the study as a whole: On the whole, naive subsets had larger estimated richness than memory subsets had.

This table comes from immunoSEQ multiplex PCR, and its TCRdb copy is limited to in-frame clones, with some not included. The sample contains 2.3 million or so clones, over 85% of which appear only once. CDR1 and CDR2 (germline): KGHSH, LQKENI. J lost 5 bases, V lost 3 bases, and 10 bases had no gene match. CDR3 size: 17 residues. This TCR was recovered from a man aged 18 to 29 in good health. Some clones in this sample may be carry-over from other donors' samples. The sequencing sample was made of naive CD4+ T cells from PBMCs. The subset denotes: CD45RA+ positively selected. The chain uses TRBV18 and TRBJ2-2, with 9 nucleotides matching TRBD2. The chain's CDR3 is CASSPLAGGPATGELFF. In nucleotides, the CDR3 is TGTGCCAGCTCACCCTTGGCGGGAGGGCCGGCGACCGGGGAGCTGTTTTTT.